This T cell receptor (beta chain) was documented in a study of blood T cell repertoires in COVID-19. Study details: Spain, Italy and the United States supplied samples that represented acute and convalescent COVID-19. From T cells, B-cell-depleted T cells, or PBMCs came the material, which was cDNA or gDNA.

CDR3 length: 15 amino acids. CDR1 is SGHRS and CDR2 is YFSETQ in the germline V gene. The V segment lost 4 bases and the J segment 9 bases; nucleotides outside the gene matches: 9. As handled by the study authors: Estimates of nucleated cell counts were drawn from the amplification of reference gene primers. Sequencing was performed with immunoSEQ multiplex PCR; in TCRdb, only in-frame clones are kept and a portion is missing. The DNA gave D and trimming, while V, J and clone size come from that table. The repertoire holds some 130,000 clones, with roughly 88% as singletons. This chain joins TRBV5-1 and TRBJ2-1, with 11 bases fitting TRBD1. Sequencing used peripheral blood. The TCR was taken from a man between 65 and 85 years old with active COVID-19. CDR3 loop: CASSPGTGGSSEQFF. Here the CDR3 DNA reads TGCGCCAGCAGCCCAGGGACAGGGGGATCTTCTGAGCAGTTCTTC.